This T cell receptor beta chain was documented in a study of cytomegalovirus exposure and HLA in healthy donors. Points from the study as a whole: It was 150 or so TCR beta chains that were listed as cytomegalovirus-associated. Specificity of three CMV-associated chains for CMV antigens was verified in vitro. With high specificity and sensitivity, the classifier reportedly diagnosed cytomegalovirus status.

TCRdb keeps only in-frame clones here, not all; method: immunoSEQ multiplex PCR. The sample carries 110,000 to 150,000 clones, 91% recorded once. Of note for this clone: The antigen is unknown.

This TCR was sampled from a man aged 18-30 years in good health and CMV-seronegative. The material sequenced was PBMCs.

The DNA for the CDR3 is TGTGCCAGCAGACGACTAGGGGGCACAGATACGCAGTATTTT. Translated: CASRRLGGTDTQYF. This sequence joins TRBV6-5 and TRBJ2-3, with D perhaps TRBD2 (6 bases). V lost 6 bases to trimming and J lost 1 base, with 11 bases between them. In germline, CDR1 is MNHEY, CDR2 SVGAGI. CDR3 length equals 14 residues.